This T cell receptor beta chain was captured by sequencing in a study of identical twins. Study findings and constraints: While abundant cord blood beta clonotypes carried fewer insertions, memory repertoires showed no such pattern.

MiXCR, run by TCRdb on the 5' RACE reads, gives a single entry per CDR3 protein. The table includes about 1.7 million distinct CDR3 sequences, around 33% detected once. In its sample, this clonotype was seen a few times. Its target is not known. This TCR derives from a newborn girl in good health. The sequencing sample was made of cord blood.

CDR3 in amino acids: CSASPVGVWSANYGYTF. For the CDR3, the DNA is TGCAGTGCATCGCCAGTCGGGGTGTGGTCGGCTAACTATGGCTACACCTTC. This sequence joins TRBV20-1 and TRBJ1-2, with D unclear. V lost 6 bases and J 0 bases, leaving 23 bases between the germline ends. Germline V gene lookup returns CDR1 DFQATT and CDR2 SNEGSKA (reference sequence). This CDR3 has 17 amino acids.